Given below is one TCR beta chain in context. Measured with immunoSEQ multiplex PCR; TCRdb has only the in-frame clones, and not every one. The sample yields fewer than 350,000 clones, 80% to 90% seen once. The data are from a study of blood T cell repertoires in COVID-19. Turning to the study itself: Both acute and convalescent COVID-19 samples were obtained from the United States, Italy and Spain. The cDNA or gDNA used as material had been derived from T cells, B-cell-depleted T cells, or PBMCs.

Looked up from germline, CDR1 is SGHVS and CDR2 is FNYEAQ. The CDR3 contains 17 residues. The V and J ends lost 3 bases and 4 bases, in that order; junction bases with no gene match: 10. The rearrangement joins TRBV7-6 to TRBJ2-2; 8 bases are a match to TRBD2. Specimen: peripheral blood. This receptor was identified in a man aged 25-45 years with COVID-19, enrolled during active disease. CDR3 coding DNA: TGTGCCAGCAGCTTGAGGACTAGCCCCCCCAGCACCGGGGAGCTGTTTTTT. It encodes CASSLRTSPPSTGELFF.